The rows below give T cell receptor beta chains drawn from one sample of a study of shared clonotypes between healthy human individuals. Some clones are missing from TCRdb's copy, which holds only in-frame ones; the method was immunoSEQ multiplex PCR. The sample has hundreds of thousands of clones, 60% to 75% seen once. Material: memory CD4+ T cells sorted from blood. The receptors shown here come from a woman in her twenties or thirties in good health. Both conserved end residues are part of each CDR3. The order of the fields is clone size, V gene, D gene, J gene, CDR3 DNA, CDR3 protein. A D gene is named only where the DNA matches it firmly. Some rows have no size entry. The others give once, few or many, or a class for an expanded clone.

clone_size: -
v_call: TRBV6-5
d_call: -
j_call: TRBJ2-7
cdr3_nt: TGTGCCGCCGGGGGCCGACCCCCTACCGAGCAGTACTTC
cdr3_aa: CAAGGRPPTEQYF

clone_size: -
v_call: TRBV27
d_call: -
j_call: TRBJ2-7
cdr3_nt: TGTGCCAGCAGTCCGCCTCAGGCAGCCTACGAGCAGTACTTC
cdr3_aa: CASSPPQAAYEQYF

clone_size: -
v_call: TRBV7-2
d_call: -
j_call: TRBJ1-1
cdr3_nt: TGTGCCAGCAGAAAGGACAGCTGGGTCACTGAAGCTTTCTTT
cdr3_aa: CASRKDSWVTEAFF

clone_size: -
v_call: TRBV28
d_call: -
j_call: TRBJ1-1
cdr3_nt: TGTGCCAGCAGTTTTCTATTATTTGCTTTCTTT
cdr3_aa: CASSFLLFAFF

clone_size: -
v_call: TRBV28
d_call: -
j_call: TRBJ1-1
cdr3_nt: TGTGCCAGCACTTATCAGGGTCCCCCTGAAGCTTTCTTT
cdr3_aa: CASTYQGPPEAFF

clone_size: once
v_call: TRBV2
d_call: TRBD1
j_call: TRBJ1-1
cdr3_nt: TGTGCCAGCAGTGAAGCGGACAGGGGGGCTGAAGCTTTCTTT
cdr3_aa: CASSEADRGAEAFF

clone_size: -
v_call: TRBV28
d_call: -
j_call: TRBJ1-5
cdr3_nt: TGTGCCAGCGGCCCTGGGAGGGCGAGGGGCAATCAGCCCCAGCATTTT
cdr3_aa: CASGPGRARGNQPQHF

clone_size: -
v_call: TRBV7-2
d_call: -
j_call: TRBJ2-1
cdr3_nt: TGTGCCAGCAGCTCCGCGGGTGGGGTGTCCTACAATGAGCAGTTCTTC
cdr3_aa: CASSSAGGVSYNEQFF

clone_size: -
v_call: TRBV6-1
d_call: -
j_call: TRBJ2-7
cdr3_nt: TGTGCCAGCAGTGAATTAGGTCCTCGGCTTTACGAGCAGTACTTC
cdr3_aa: CASSELGPRLYEQYF

clone_size: few
v_call: TRBV5-6
d_call: TRBD1
j_call: TRBJ2-3
cdr3_nt: TGTGCCAGCAGCCGTGCGGGGACAGGGCACTATACGCAGTATTTT
cdr3_aa: CASSRAGTGHYTQYF

clone_size: -
v_call: TRBV5-5
d_call: -
j_call: TRBJ2-5
cdr3_nt: TGTGCCAGCAGCCTTCAGGGAGGGGGCCGCGGAGAGACCCAGTACTTC
cdr3_aa: CASSLQGGGRGETQYF

clone_size: -
v_call: TRBV13
d_call: -
j_call: TRBJ2-5
cdr3_nt: TGTGCCAGCAGGGCACAGCTCCAAGAGACCCAGTACTTC
cdr3_aa: CASRAQLQETQYF

clone_size: -
v_call: TRBV13
d_call: TRBD2
j_call: TRBJ2-1
cdr3_nt: TGTGCCAGCAGCTTAACTGGACTAGCGGAGGCCTACAATGAGCAGTTCTTC
cdr3_aa: CASSLTGLAEAYNEQFF

clone_size: -
v_call: TRBV11-2
d_call: TRBD2
j_call: TRBJ2-1
cdr3_nt: TGTGCCAGCAGCTTAAAGTTGCTAGCGGGAGGCGGTGAGCAGTTCTTC
cdr3_aa: CASSLKLLAGGGEQFF

clone_size: few
v_call: TRBV7-3
d_call: TRBD1
j_call: TRBJ2-7
cdr3_nt: TGTGCCAGCAACAGGGGGCGCTACGAGCAGTACTTC
cdr3_aa: CASNRGRYEQYF

clone_size: -
v_call: TRBV5-1
d_call: -
j_call: TRBJ2-7
cdr3_nt: TGCGCCAGCAGCTTGGACAGTACCTACGAGCAGTACTTC
cdr3_aa: CASSLDSTYEQYF

clone_size: -
v_call: TRBV6-4
d_call: TRBD1
j_call: TRBJ1-5
cdr3_nt: TGTGCCAGCAGTGACGGACAGGGAACACAGCCCCAGCATTTT
cdr3_aa: CASSDGQGTQPQHF

clone_size: -
v_call: TRBV9
d_call: -
j_call: TRBJ2-1
cdr3_nt: TGTGCCAGCAGCCCTCTCACTTCGGGCAATGAGCAGTTCTTC
cdr3_aa: CASSPLTSGNEQFF

clone_size: -
v_call: TRBV28
d_call: -
j_call: TRBJ1-1
cdr3_nt: TGTGCCACCCACCGCGGAGGGAGCACTGAAGCTTTCTTT
cdr3_aa: CATHRGGSTEAFF

clone_size: many
v_call: TRBV2
d_call: TRBD2
j_call: TRBJ2-7
cdr3_nt: TGTGCCAGCAGTGGCTCCGGGACTAGCGTCTCCTACGAGCAGTACTTC
cdr3_aa: CASSGSGTSVSYEQYF

clone_size: -
v_call: TRBV11-3
d_call: -
j_call: TRBJ2-2
cdr3_nt: TGTGCCAGCCAGAACGGCCAGAACACCGGGGAGCTGTTTTTT
cdr3_aa: CASQNGQNTGELFF

clone_size: -
v_call: TRBV10-3
d_call: TRBD1
j_call: TRBJ2-2
cdr3_nt: TGTGCCATCAGTAGGGACAGGGAAGCGAACACCGGGGAGCTGTTTTTT
cdr3_aa: CAISRDREANTGELFF

clone_size: few
v_call: TRBV7-2
d_call: -
j_call: TRBJ2-3
cdr3_nt: TGTGCCAGCAGCCAACAGGGCTACACAGATACGCAGTATTTT
cdr3_aa: CASSQQGYTDTQYF

clone_size: -
v_call: TRBV30
d_call: -
j_call: TRBJ2-1
cdr3_nt: TGTGCCTGGAGTCTCCGCGGCTATGAGCAGTTCTTC
cdr3_aa: CAWSLRGYEQFF

clone_size: -
v_call: TRBV6-4
d_call: -
j_call: TRBJ2-7
cdr3_nt: TGTGCCAGCGACCGCAGAGGGTGCCAGCGGCAGTACTTC
cdr3_aa: CASDRRGCQRQYF

clone_size: -
v_call: TRBV5-1
d_call: -
j_call: TRBJ2-1
cdr3_nt: TGCGCCAGCAGCCCCTCCCTAACGCTCCCCTTCTACAATGAGCAGTTCTTC
cdr3_aa: CASSPSLTLPFYNEQFF

clone_size: -
v_call: TRBV7-2
d_call: TRBD2
j_call: TRBJ2-5
cdr3_nt: TGTGCCAGCAGCCCCTGGGGCGGGAGCGGAGAGACCCAGTACTTC
cdr3_aa: CASSPWGGSGETQYF

clone_size: -
v_call: TRBV6-6
d_call: -
j_call: TRBJ1-4
cdr3_nt: TGTGCCAGCACTACGGCCGGCGGACAACTGTTTTTT
cdr3_aa: CASTTAGGQLFF

clone_size: -
v_call: TRBV5-4
d_call: TRBD1
j_call: TRBJ2-1
cdr3_nt: TGTGCCAGCAGCTTGGAGGGCAGGGGGTTACGTGAGCAGTTCTTC
cdr3_aa: CASSLEGRGLREQFF

clone_size: once
v_call: TRBV7-3
d_call: TRBD1
j_call: TRBJ1-3
cdr3_nt: TGTGCCAGCAGCCCCGAGGGGGCCTCTGGAAACACCATATATTTT
cdr3_aa: CASSPEGASGNTIYF

clone_size: -
v_call: TRBV28
d_call: -
j_call: TRBJ2-5
cdr3_nt: TGTGCCAGCAGGTCGGGGGCAGGGGCCCAGTACTTC
cdr3_aa: CASRSGAGAQYF

clone_size: few
v_call: TRBV4-2
d_call: -
j_call: TRBJ2-5
cdr3_nt: TGTGCCAGCAGCCAAGATCTGGGGGAGACGGAGACCCAGTACTTC
cdr3_aa: CASSQDLGETETQYF

clone_size: -
v_call: TRBV10-1
d_call: -
j_call: TRBJ1-1
cdr3_nt: TGCGCCAGCAGCCAGAACCGGGACACTGAAGCTTTCTTT
cdr3_aa: CASSQNRDTEAFF

clone_size: -
v_call: TRBV6-1
d_call: TRBD1
j_call: TRBJ1-3
cdr3_nt: TGTGCCAGCATCCGGACAGGATCTGGAAACACCATATATTTT
cdr3_aa: CASIRTGSGNTIYF

clone_size: -
v_call: TRBV1
d_call: -
j_call: TRBJ2-1
cdr3_nt: TGCACCAGCAGCCAAGGGCAAAATGAGCAGTTCTTC
cdr3_aa: CTSSQGQNEQFF

clone_size: -
v_call: TRBV27
d_call: TRBD1
j_call: TRBJ2-7
cdr3_nt: TGTGCCAGCAGTTGGACCTCGGGACAGGGCTCCTACGAGCAGTACTTC
cdr3_aa: CASSWTSGQGSYEQYF

clone_size: -
v_call: TRBV5-5
d_call: -
j_call: TRBJ2-2
cdr3_nt: TGTGCCAGCAGCCCTAACACCGGGGAGCTGTTTTTT
cdr3_aa: CASSPNTGELFF

clone_size: -
v_call: TRBV6-5
d_call: TRBD1
j_call: TRBJ1-1
cdr3_nt: TGTGCCAGCTTTAAAGGACAGGGGAGAATAGAAGCTTTCTTT
cdr3_aa: CASFKGQGRIEAFF

clone_size: -
v_call: TRBV11-2
d_call: TRBD2
j_call: TRBJ2-7
cdr3_nt: TGTGCCAGCAGCAATAGCGGGAGGACCTCTTACGAGCAGTACTTC
cdr3_aa: CASSNSGRTSYEQYF

clone_size: -
v_call: TRBV18
d_call: TRBD1
j_call: TRBJ1-2
cdr3_nt: TGTGCCAGCTCACTCGACAGGGGAGCTAACTATGGCTACACCTTC
cdr3_aa: CASSLDRGANYGYTF

clone_size: -
v_call: TRBV2
d_call: -
j_call: TRBJ2-3
cdr3_nt: TGTGCCAGCAGTGAATACGGGAGAAATACGCAGTATTTT
cdr3_aa: CASSEYGRNTQYF

clone_size: -
v_call: TRBV7-8
d_call: TRBD2
j_call: TRBJ2-7
cdr3_nt: TGTGCCAGCAGCTTGGCTAGCGGGAGGTTCTCCTTC
cdr3_aa: CASSLASGRFSF

clone_size: -
v_call: TRBV7-2
d_call: -
j_call: TRBJ1-5
cdr3_nt: TGTGCCAGCAGCCGAGACTCACTTAGCAATCAGCCCCAGCATTTT
cdr3_aa: CASSRDSLSNQPQHF

clone_size: -
v_call: TRBV6-1
d_call: TRBD1
j_call: TRBJ2-2
cdr3_nt: TGTGCCAGCAAGACCGGGACAGGGTCGACCGGGGAGCTGTTTTTT
cdr3_aa: CASKTGTGSTGELFF

clone_size: -
v_call: TRBV7-6
d_call: TRBD1
j_call: TRBJ2-7
cdr3_nt: TGTGCCAGCAGCTCGACAGGGGGTTCCTACGAGCAGTACTTC
cdr3_aa: CASSSTGGSYEQYF

clone_size: many
v_call: TRBV19
d_call: TRBD2
j_call: TRBJ2-1
cdr3_nt: TGTGCCAGTAGTTCCAAAACCGGACTAGCCCACAATGAGCAGTTCTTC
cdr3_aa: CASSSKTGLAHNEQFF

clone_size: -
v_call: TRBV15
d_call: -
j_call: TRBJ1-1
cdr3_nt: TGTGCCACCAGCAGAGGGAATGGAGCACTTGAAGCTTTCTTT
cdr3_aa: CATSRGNGALEAFF

clone_size: -
v_call: TRBV5-6
d_call: TRBD2
j_call: TRBJ2-1
cdr3_nt: TGTGCCAGCAGTAGTCTAGCGGGAGCCACCAATGAGCAGTTCTTC
cdr3_aa: CASSSLAGATNEQFF

clone_size: -
v_call: TRBV7-9
d_call: TRBD1
j_call: TRBJ2-3
cdr3_nt: TGTGCCAGCACCTTCCCGGACAGGGGATCTCCAGATACGCAGTATTTT
cdr3_aa: CASTFPDRGSPDTQYF

clone_size: -
v_call: TRBV7-6
d_call: TRBD2
j_call: TRBJ2-1
cdr3_nt: TGTGCCAGCAGCTTATTCCTAGCGGGCAATGAGCAGTTCTTC
cdr3_aa: CASSLFLAGNEQFF